Listed below are T cell receptor beta chains from one sample, sequenced in a study of Graves' ophthalmopathy and Graves' hyperthyroidism. A single record per CDR3 protein comes from TCRdb applying MiXCR to the multiplex PCR reads. Among about 590,000 distinct CDR3 sequences listed, 35% to 40% were seen once. The source material was peripheral blood or thyroid tissue (not recorded which). Receptors were obtained from an adult man with Graves' hyperthyroidism. Each CDR3 is given with its conserved first and last residue. The order of the fields is J gene, clone size, V gene, D gene, CDR3 protein, CDR3 DNA. A D gene is named only where the DNA matches it firmly. A clone size is listed for some rows: how often the clone was seen (once, few, many), or a class if it is expanded.

J: TRBJ1-2
size: many
V: TRBV19
D: NA
CDR3: CASREGGGYTF
DNA: TGTGCCAGTAGAGAGGGGGGCGGCTACACCTTC

J: TRBJ1-4
size: NA
V: TRBV2
D: TRBD1
CDR3: CASRGTGPTNEKLFF
DNA: TGTGCCAGCAGGGGGACAGGGCCAACTAATGAAAAACTGTTTTTT

J: TRBJ1-1
size: few
V: TRBV7-3
D: NA
CDR3: CASSLWVYTEAFF
DNA: TGTGCCAGCAGCTTATGGGTGTACACTGAAGCTTTCTTT

J: TRBJ1-1
size: once
V: TRBV10-3
D: TRBD1
CDR3: CASSPVGQGYSEAFF
DNA: TGTGCCAGCTCACCCGTTGGACAGGGGTACTCTGAAGCTTTCTTT

J: TRBJ2-3
size: NA
V: TRBV29-1
D: TRBD2
CDR3: CSVEGLGVAGTGDTQYF
DNA: TGCAGCGTTGAAGGACTTGGGGTAGCGGGCACAGGAGATACGCAGTATTTT

J: TRBJ2-2
size: NA
V: TRBV29-1
D: NA
CDR3: CSVAWTLSGYNEQFF
DNA: TGCAGCGTTGCTTGGACACTCAGTGGGTACAATGAGCAGTTTTTT

J: TRBJ1-1
size: many
V: TRBV12-3/TRBV12-4
D: TRBD1
CDR3: CASSPGTGLNTEAFF
DNA: TGTGCCAGCAGCCCCGGGACAGGGTTAAACACTGAAGCTTTCTTT

J: TRBJ1-1
size: NA
V: TRBV27
D: NA
CDR3: CASSLLGQSAEAFF
DNA: TGTGCCAGCAGTTTATTAGGACAGTCTGCTGAAGCTTTCTTT

J: TRBJ2-7
size: NA
V: TRBV15
D: NA
CDR3: CATSSLQPSYEQYF
DNA: TGTGCCACCAGCAGTTTACAGCCCTCCTACGAGCAGTACTTC

J: TRBJ2-4
size: NA
V: TRBV7-9
D: NA
CDR3: CASSPGHLLNIQYF
DNA: TGTGCCAGCTCTCCGGGACATCTGTTAAACATTCAGTACTTC

J: TRBJ1-5
size: many
V: TRBV10-3
D: NA
CDR3: CAISEGGSNQPQHF
DNA: TGTGCCATCAGTGAGGGGGGGTCCAATCAGCCCCAGCATTTT

J: TRBJ1-2
size: NA
V: TRBV9
D: NA
CDR3: CASSVEGGDFGYTF
DNA: TGTGCCAGCAGCGTAGAAGGTGGGGACTTTGGCTACACCTTC

J: TRBJ2-7
size: once
V: TRBV29-1
D: TRBD1
CDR3: CSVVSGQGGYEQYF
DNA: TGCAGCGTTGTTTCGGGACAGGGTGGGTACGAGCAGTACTTC

J: TRBJ1-4
size: NA
V: TRBV6-1
D: NA
CDR3: CASSPTGSRDEKLFF
DNA: TGTGCCAGCAGTCCTACAGGGAGCAGGGATGAAAAACTGTTTTTT

J: TRBJ2-7
size: few
V: TRBV6-5
D: NA
CDR3: CASSRVQGYEQYF
DNA: TGTGCCAGCAGTCGGGTGCAGGGGTACGAGCAGTACTTC

J: TRBJ1-2
size: NA
V: TRBV29-1
D: NA
CDR3: CSSFLGVGYTF
DNA: TGCAGCAGTTTCCTTGGGGTTGGCTACACCTTC

J: TRBJ2-5
size: few
V: TRBV24-1
D: TRBD2
CDR3: CATSDPGTSVETQYF
DNA: TGTGCCACCAGTGACCCTGGGACTAGCGTGGAGACCCAGTACTTC

J: TRBJ2-2
size: NA
V: TRBV28
D: TRBD1
CDR3: CASSFQGAGELFF
DNA: TGTGCCAGCAGTTTCCAGGGGGCCGGGGAGCTGTTTTTT

J: TRBJ2-2
size: NA
V: TRBV7-2
D: TRBD2
CDR3: CASSARLAGSTGELFF
DNA: TGTGCCAGCAGCGCCAGACTAGCGGGCAGCACCGGGGAGCTGTTTTTT

J: TRBJ1-2
size: NA
V: TRBV29-1
D: NA
CDR3: CSGSTMTDTNYGYTF
DNA: TGCAGCGGCTCGACAATGACAGACACTAACTATGGCTACACCTTC

J: TRBJ1-6
size: many
V: TRBV4-1
D: TRBD1
CDR3: CASSGTRGRDSPLHF
DNA: TGCGCCAGCAGCGGAACCAGGGGGCGAGATTCACCCCTCCACTTT

J: TRBJ2-3
size: NA
V: TRBV20-1
D: NA
CDR3: CSAIPTGGLTDTQYF
DNA: TGCAGTGCTATCCCTACGGGGGGCCTCACAGATACGCAGTATTTT

J: TRBJ1-5
size: NA
V: TRBV9
D: TRBD1
CDR3: CASSAGGGLDQPQHF
DNA: TGTGCCAGCAGCGCAGGGGGGGGTTTGGATCAGCCCCAGCATTTT

J: TRBJ1-6
size: many
V: TRBV7-8
D: TRBD1
CDR3: CASSLAPGQGIGANSPLHF
DNA: TGTGCCAGCAGCTTAGCGCCTGGACAGGGAATCGGCGCTAATTCACCCCTCCACTTT

J: TRBJ2-7
size: many
V: TRBV19
D: TRBD1
CDR3: CASSTPGQGSSYEQYF
DNA: TGTGCCAGTAGTACACCGGGACAGGGGAGCTCCTACGAGCAGTACTTC

J: TRBJ2-3
size: few
V: TRBV24-1
D: NA
CDR3: CATSDLGTPDNMQYF
DNA: TGTGCCACCAGTGATTTAGGGACCCCAGACAATATGCAGTATTTT

J: TRBJ1-6
size: NA
V: TRBV9
D: NA
CDR3: CASSLQGGVNSPLHF
DNA: TGTGCCAGCAGCTTACAAGGTGGTGTCAATTCACCCCTCCACTTT

J: TRBJ2-7
size: many
V: TRBV19
D: TRBD2
CDR3: CASSTSGKPYEQYF
DNA: TGTGCCAGTAGCACTAGCGGGAAACCCTACGAGCAGTACTTC

J: TRBJ1-1
size: NA
V: TRBV10-3
D: TRBD1
CDR3: CASTPTGNTEASF
DNA: TGTGCCAGCACCCCGACAGGGAACACTGAAGCTTCCTTT

J: TRBJ1-5
size: few
V: TRBV7-9
D: NA
CDR3: CASSPDRYQPQHF
DNA: TGTGCCAGCAGCCCCGACAGGTATCAGCCCCAGCATTTT

J: TRBJ2-6
size: many
V: TRBV6-5
D: NA
CDR3: CASSFLSSGANVLTF
DNA: TGTGCCAGCAGCTTCCTTAGCTCTGGGGCCAACGTCCTGACTTTC

J: TRBJ1-1
size: NA
V: TRBV7-9
D: NA
CDR3: CASRLSGAAFF
DNA: TGTGCCAGCAGACTATCGGGGGCTGCTTTCTTT

J: TRBJ1-3
size: many
V: TRBV9
D: NA
CDR3: CASSVTEVLSGNTIYF
DNA: TGTGCCAGCAGCGTGACAGAGGTCCTCTCTGGAAACACCATATATTTT

J: TRBJ1-5
size: many
V: TRBV12-3/TRBV12-4
D: NA
CDR3: CASSLAGYNQPQHF
DNA: TGTGCCAGCAGTTTAGCGGGGTATAATCAGCCCCAGCATTTT

J: TRBJ1-5
size: NA
V: TRBV30
D: NA
CDR3: CAYARASNQPQHF
DNA: TGTGCCTACGCCCGGGCTAGCAATCAGCCCCAGCATTTT

J: TRBJ2-1
size: NA
V: TRBV7-4
D: NA
CDR3: CASSLVRGNEQFF
DNA: TGTGCCAGCAGTTTAGTTCGGGGGAATGAGCAGTTCTTC

J: TRBJ2-2
size: NA
V: TRBV5-1
D: NA
CDR3: CASSPLGDNTGELFF
DNA: TGTGCCAGCAGCCCCCTAGGGGACAACACCGGGGAGCTGTTTTTT

J: TRBJ1-2
size: many
V: TRBV24-1
D: NA
CDR3: CATCWIGRVIGYTF
DNA: TGTGCCACCTGCTGGATCGGCAGGGTAATTGGCTACACCTTC

J: TRBJ2-5
size: few
V: TRBV19
D: NA
CDR3: CASSTGKETQYF
DNA: TGTGCCAGTAGCACAGGGAAGGAGACCCAGTACTTC

J: TRBJ2-5
size: many
V: TRBV7-6
D: TRBD2
CDR3: CASSRGLAGDQETQYF
DNA: TGTGCCAGCAGTCGGGGACTAGCGGGGGACCAAGAGACCCAGTACTTC

J: TRBJ1-1
size: few
V: TRBV5-1
D: NA
CDR3: CASSLRPRDTNTEAFF
DNA: TGCGCCAGCAGCTTACGCCCCCGGGACACCAACACTGAAGCTTTCTTT

J: TRBJ1-1
size: many
V: TRBV12-3/TRBV12-4
D: TRBD1
CDR3: CASSLGQGVANTEAFF
DNA: TGTGCCAGCAGTTTGGGACAGGGGGTAGCGAACACTGAAGCTTTCTTT

J: TRBJ2-2
size: few
V: TRBV19
D: NA
CDR3: CASSLWGATGELFF
DNA: TGTGCCAGTAGTTTGTGGGGGGCCACCGGGGAGCTGTTTTTT

J: TRBJ1-2
size: many
V: TRBV5-8
D: NA
CDR3: CASSLTNPNYGYTF
DNA: TGTGCCAGCAGCCTGACAAACCCCAACTATGGCTACACCTTC

J: TRBJ1-4
size: NA
V: TRBV29-1
D: NA
CDR3: CSLRGTNEKLFF
DNA: TGCAGCTTGCGTGGGACTAATGAAAAACTGTTTTTT

J: TRBJ1-2
size: many
V: TRBV2
D: NA
CDR3: CASVRAYYGYTF
DNA: TGTGCCAGCGTGAGAGCCTACTATGGCTACACCTTC

J: TRBJ1-1
size: once
V: TRBV5-4
D: NA
CDR3: CASLGGNTEAFF
DNA: TGTGCCAGCCTTGGAGGGAACACTGAAGCTTTCTTT

J: TRBJ2-1
size: NA
V: TRBV12-3/TRBV12-4
D: NA
CDR3: CASSPRYNEQFF
DNA: TGTGCCAGCAGCCCAAGATACAATGAGCAGTTCTTC

J: TRBJ2-1
size: NA
V: TRBV29-1
D: TRBD2
CDR3: CSVAREGAYNEQFF
DNA: TGCAGCGTTGCGCGGGAGGGTGCCTACAATGAGCAGTTCTTC

J: TRBJ2-7
size: many
V: TRBV20-1
D: NA
CDR3: CSASRGLSSYEQYF
DNA: TGCAGTGCTAGTCGGGGCCTGAGCTCCTACGAGCAGTACTTC

J: TRBJ2-7
size: NA
V: TRBV24-1
D: TRBD1
CDR3: CATSDSAGTGTYEQYF
DNA: TGTGCCACCAGTGATTCCGCCGGGACAGGGACCTACGAGCAGTACTTC

J: TRBJ1-4
size: many
V: TRBV20-1
D: NA
CDR3: CSARDGRRATNEKLFF
DNA: TGCAGTGCTAGAGATGGAAGGAGAGCAACTAATGAAAAACTGTTTTTT